What follows is one T cell receptor (beta chain) and its context. The data were obtained in a study of CD8 T cells in Susac syndrome. Germline lookup yields CDR1 MRHNA and CDR2 SNTAGT. There are 13 residues in the CDR3. Losses at the gene ends were 2 bases for V and 9 bases for J; bases not matched to a gene: 2. The RNA, about 0.45 to 1 ug, was put through reverse transcription using random hexamers. Amplification of TCR beta CDR3 by immunoSEQ multiplex PCR spanned 54 Vbeta and 13 Jbeta. TCRdb re-called the immunoSEQ multiplex PCR reads with MiXCR, one entry per CDR3 protein. The repertoire holds 210,000 or so distinct CDR3 sequences, with roughly nine tenths as singletons. Peripheral blood CD8+ and CD4+ T cells were profiled by TCR beta sequencing. The multiple sclerosis controls were treatment-naive patients with relapsing-remitting disease that was stable or active. TEMRA cells were enriched by FACS, while CD8+ and CD4+ T cells were obtained through a negative isolation that was performed magnetically.

The sequencing sample was made of CD8+ T cells from PBMCs. The clonotype originates from a human donor with multiple sclerosis. The V and J genes are TRBV6-4 and TRBJ2-1; 9 positions match TRBD1. The CDR3 DNA reads TGTGCCAGCAGTGACGGGACAGGGCCTGAGCAGTTCTTC. This sequence encodes CASSDGTGPEQFF.